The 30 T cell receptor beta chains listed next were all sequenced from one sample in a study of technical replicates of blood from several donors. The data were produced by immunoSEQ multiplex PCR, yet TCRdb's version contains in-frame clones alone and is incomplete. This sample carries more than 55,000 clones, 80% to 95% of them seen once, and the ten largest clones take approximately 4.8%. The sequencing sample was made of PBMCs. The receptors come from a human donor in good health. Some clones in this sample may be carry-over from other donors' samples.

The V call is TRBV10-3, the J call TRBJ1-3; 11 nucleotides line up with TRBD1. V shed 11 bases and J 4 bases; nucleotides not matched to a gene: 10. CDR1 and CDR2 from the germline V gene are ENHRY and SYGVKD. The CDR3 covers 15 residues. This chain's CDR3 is CASNPGQGVGNTIYF. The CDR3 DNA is TGTGCCTCCAACCCGGGACAGGGGGTCGGAAACACCATATATTTT.

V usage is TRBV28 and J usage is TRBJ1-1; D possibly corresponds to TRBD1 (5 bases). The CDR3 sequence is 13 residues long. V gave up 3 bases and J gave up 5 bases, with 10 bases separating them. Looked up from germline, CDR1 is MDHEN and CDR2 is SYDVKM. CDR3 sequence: CASSLGGWTEAFF. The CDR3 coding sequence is TGTGCCAGCAGTTTGGGGGGTTGGACTGAAGCTTTCTTT.

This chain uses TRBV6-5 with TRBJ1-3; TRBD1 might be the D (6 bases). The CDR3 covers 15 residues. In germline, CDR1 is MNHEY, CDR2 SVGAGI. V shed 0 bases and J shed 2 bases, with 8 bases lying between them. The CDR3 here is CASSYSGATGNTIYF. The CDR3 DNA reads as TGTGCCAGCAGTTACTCGGGGGCAACTGGAAACACCATATATTTT.

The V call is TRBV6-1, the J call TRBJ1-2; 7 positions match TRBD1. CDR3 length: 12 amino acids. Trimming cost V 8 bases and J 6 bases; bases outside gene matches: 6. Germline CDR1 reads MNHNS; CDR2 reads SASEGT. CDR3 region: CASREGADGYTF. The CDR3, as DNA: TGTGCCAGCCGCGAGGGGGCAGATGGCTACACCTTC.

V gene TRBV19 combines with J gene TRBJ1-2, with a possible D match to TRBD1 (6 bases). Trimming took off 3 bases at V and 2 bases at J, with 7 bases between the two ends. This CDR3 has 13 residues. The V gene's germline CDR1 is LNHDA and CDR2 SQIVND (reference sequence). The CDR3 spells CASSITGNYGYTF. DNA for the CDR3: TGTGCCAGTAGTATTACAGGGAACTATGGCTACACCTTC. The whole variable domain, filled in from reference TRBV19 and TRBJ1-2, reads DGGITQSPKYLFRKEGQNVTLSCEQNLNHDAMYWYRQDPGQGLRLIYYSQIVNDFQKGDIAEGYSVSREKKESFPLTVTSAQKNPTAFYLCASSITGNYGYTFGSGTRLTVV.

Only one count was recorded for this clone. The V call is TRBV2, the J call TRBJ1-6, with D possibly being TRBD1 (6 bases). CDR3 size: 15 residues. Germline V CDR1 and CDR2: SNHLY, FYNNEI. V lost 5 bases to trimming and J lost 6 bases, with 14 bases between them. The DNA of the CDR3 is TGTGCCAGCAGTCCGGACAGCTCTACTAATTCACCCCTCCACTTT. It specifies CASSPDSSTNSPLHF.

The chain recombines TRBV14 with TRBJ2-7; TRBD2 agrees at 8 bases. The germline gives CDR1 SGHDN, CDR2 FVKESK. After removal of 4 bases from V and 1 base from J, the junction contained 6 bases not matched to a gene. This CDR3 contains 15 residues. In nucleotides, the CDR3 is TGTGCCAGCAGCCCCCCCGGGAGGGGGTCCTACGAGCAGTACTTC. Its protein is CASSPPGRGSYEQYF.

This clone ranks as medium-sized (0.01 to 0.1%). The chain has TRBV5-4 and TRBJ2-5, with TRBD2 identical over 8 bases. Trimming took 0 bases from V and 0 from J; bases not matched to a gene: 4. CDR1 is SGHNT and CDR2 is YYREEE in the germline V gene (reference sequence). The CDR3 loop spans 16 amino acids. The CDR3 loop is CASSLVLAGYQETQYF. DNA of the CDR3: TGTGCCAGCAGCTTGGTTTTAGCGGGGTACCAAGAGACCCAGTACTTC.

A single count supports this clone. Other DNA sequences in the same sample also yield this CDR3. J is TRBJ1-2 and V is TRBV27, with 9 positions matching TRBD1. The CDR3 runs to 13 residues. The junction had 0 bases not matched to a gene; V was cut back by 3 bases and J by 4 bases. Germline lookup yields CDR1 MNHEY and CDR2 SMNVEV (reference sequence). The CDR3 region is CASSLTGGYGYTF. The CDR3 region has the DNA TGTGCCAGCAGTTTGACAGGGGGCTATGGCTACACCTTC.

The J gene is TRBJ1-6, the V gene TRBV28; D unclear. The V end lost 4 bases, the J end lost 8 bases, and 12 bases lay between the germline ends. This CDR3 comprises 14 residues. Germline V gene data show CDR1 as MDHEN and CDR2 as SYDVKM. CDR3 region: CASSSQRADSPLHF. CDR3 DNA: TGTGCCAGCAGTTCCCAGAGGGCTGATTCACCCCTCCACTTT.

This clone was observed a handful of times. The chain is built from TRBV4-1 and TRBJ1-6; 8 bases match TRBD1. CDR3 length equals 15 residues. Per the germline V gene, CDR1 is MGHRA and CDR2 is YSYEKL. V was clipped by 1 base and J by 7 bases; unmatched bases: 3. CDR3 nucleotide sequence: TGCGCCAGCAGCCAAGGGACAGGGATGAATTCACCCCTCCACTTT. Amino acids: CASSQGTGMNSPLHF.

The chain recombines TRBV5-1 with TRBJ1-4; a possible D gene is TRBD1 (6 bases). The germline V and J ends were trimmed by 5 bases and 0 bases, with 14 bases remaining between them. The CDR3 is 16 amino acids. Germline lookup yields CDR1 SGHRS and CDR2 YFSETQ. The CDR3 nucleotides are TGCGCCAGCAGAGGAAGGGGGGGAACAACTAATGAAAAACTGTTTTTT. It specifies CASRGRGGTTNEKLFF.

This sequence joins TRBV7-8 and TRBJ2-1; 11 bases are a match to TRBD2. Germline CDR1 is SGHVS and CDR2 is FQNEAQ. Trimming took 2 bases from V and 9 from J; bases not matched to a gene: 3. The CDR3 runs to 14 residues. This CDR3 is CASSLIGTSGEQFF. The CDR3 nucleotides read TGTGCCAGCAGCTTAATCGGGACTAGCGGTGAGCAGTTCTTC.

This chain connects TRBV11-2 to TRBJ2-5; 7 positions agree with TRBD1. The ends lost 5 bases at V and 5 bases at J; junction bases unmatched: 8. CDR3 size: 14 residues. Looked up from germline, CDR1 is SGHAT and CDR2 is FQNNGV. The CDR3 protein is CASSRDSSGETQYF. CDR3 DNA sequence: TGTGCCAGCAGCCGGGACAGCTCGGGGGAGACCCAGTACTTC.

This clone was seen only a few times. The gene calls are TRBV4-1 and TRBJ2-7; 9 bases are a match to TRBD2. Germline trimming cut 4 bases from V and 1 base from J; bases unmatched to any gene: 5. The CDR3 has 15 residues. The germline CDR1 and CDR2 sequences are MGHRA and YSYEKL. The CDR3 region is CASSRIAGASYEQYF. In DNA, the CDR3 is TGCGCCAGCAGCCGTATAGCGGGGGCTTCCTACGAGCAGTACTTC.

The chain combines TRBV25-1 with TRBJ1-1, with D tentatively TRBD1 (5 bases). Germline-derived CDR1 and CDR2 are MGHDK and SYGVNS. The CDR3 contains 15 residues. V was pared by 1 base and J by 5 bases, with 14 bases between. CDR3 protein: CASSEWGVYMTEAFF. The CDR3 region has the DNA TGTGCCAGCAGTGAATGGGGGGTGTATATGACTGAAGCTTTCTTT. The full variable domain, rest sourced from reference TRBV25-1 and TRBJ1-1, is EADIYQTPRYLVIGTGKKITLECSQTMGHDKMYWYQQDPGMELHLIHYSYGVNSTEKGDLSSESTVSRIRTEHFPLTLESARPSHTSQYLCASSEWGVYMTEAFFGQGTRLTVV.

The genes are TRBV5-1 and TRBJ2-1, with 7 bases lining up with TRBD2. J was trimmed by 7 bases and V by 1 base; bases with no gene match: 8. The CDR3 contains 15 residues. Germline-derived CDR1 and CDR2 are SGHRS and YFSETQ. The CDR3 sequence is CASSLPASGHNEQFF. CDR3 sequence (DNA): TGCGCCAGCAGCTTGCCAGCTAGCGGACATAATGAGCAGTTCTTC.

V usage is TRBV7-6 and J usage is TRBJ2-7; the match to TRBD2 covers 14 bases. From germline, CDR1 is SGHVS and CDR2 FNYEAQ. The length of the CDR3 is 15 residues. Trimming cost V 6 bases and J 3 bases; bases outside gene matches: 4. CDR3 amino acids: CASSPGLAGGYEQYF. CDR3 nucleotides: TGTGCCAGCAGTCCCGGACTAGCGGGAGGCTACGAGCAGTACTTC.

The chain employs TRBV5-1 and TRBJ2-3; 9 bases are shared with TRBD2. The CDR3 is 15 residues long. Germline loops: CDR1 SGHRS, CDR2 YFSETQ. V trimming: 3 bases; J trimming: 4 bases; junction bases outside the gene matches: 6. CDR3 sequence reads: CASSSLAGAADTQYF. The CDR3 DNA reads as TGCGCCAGCAGCTCGTTAGCGGGAGCGGCAGATACGCAGTATTTT.

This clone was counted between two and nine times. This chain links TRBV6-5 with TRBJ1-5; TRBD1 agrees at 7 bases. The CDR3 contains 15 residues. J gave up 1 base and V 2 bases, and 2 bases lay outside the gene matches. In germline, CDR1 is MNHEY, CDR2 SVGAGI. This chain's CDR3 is CASSYRGQSNQPQHF. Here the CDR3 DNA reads TGTGCCAGCAGTTACAGGGGGCAGAGCAATCAGCCCCAGCATTTT.

CDR3 region: CASSYGTSGEDTQYF. The CDR3 coding sequence is TGTGCCAGCAGTTATGGGACTAGCGGGGAAGATACGCAGTATTTT. The chain joins TRBV6-6 to TRBJ2-3; 13 positions agree with TRBD2. This CDR3 contains 15 residues. Germline CDR1 reads MNHNY; CDR2 reads SVGAGI (reference sequence). With V trimmed by 3 bases and J by 5 bases, 2 bases remained unmatched.

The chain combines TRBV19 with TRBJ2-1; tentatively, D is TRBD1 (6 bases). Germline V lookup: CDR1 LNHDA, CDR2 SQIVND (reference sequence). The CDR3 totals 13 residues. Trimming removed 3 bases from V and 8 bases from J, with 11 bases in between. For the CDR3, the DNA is TGTGCCAGTAGTATTGTGAGGGGGTATGAGCAGTTCTTC. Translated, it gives CASSIVRGYEQFF.

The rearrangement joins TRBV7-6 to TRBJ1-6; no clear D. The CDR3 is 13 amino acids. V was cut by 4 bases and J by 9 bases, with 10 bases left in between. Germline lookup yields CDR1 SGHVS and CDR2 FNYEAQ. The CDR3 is CASSSNSGSPLHF. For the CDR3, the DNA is TGTGCCAGCAGCTCAAATTCGGGTTCACCCCTCCACTTT. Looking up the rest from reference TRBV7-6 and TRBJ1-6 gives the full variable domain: GAGVSQSPRYKVTKRGQDVALRCDPISGHVSLYWYRQALGQGPEFLTYFNYEAQQDKSGLPNDRFSAERPEGSISTLTIQRTEQRDSAMYRCASSSNSGSPLHFGNGTRLTVT.

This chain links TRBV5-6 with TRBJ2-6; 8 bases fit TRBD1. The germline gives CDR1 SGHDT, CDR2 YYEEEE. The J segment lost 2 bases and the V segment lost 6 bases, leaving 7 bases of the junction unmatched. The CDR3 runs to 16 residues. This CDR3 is CASNNRGTAGANVLTF. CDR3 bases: TGTGCCAGCAACAACAGGGGGACGGCTGGGGCCAACGTCCTGACTTTC.

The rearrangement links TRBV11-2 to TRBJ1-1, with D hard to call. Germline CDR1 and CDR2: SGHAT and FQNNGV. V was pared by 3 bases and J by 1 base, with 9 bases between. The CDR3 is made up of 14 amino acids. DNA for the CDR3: TGTGCCAGCAGCTTCCGTTTAGCGAACACTGAAGCTTTCTTT. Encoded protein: CASSFRLANTEAFF.

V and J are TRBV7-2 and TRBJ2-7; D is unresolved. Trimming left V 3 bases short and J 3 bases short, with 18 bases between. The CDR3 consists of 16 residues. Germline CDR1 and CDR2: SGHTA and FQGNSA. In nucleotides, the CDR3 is TGTGCCAGCAGCTTCAAGCCAGGTGATGGGTACTACGAGCAGTACTTC. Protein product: CASSFKPGDGYYEQYF.

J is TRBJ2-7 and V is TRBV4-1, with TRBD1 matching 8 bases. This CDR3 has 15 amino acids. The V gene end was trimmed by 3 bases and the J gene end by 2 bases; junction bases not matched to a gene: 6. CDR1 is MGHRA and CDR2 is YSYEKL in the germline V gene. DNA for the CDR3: TGCGCCAGCAGCCATGGACAGGGCACGGCCTACGAGCAGTACTTC. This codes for CASSHGQGTAYEQYF.

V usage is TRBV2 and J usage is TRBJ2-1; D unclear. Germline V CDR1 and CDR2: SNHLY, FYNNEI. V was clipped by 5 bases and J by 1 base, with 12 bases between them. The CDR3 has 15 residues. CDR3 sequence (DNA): TGTGCCAGCAGTCCCAGACTCGCATCCTACAATGAGCAGTTCTTC. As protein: CASSPRLASYNEQFF.

The CDR3 nucleotides are TGCAGCGTAGAGACTAGCGCCTACGAGCAGTACTTC. Amino acids: CSVETSAYEQYF. The chain is built from TRBV29-1 and TRBJ2-7; 8 positions match TRBD2. CDR1 and CDR2 from the germline V gene are SQVTM and ANQGSEA. CDR3 length: 12 residues. V shed 6 bases and J 2 bases; nucleotides not matched to a gene: 3.

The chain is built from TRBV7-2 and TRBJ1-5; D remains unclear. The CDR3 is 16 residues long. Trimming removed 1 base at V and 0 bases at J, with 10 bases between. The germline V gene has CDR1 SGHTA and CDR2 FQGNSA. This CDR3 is CASSLGSVYSNQPQHF. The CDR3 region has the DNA TGTGCCAGCAGCTTAGGTTCCGTTTATAGCAATCAGCCCCAGCATTTT.